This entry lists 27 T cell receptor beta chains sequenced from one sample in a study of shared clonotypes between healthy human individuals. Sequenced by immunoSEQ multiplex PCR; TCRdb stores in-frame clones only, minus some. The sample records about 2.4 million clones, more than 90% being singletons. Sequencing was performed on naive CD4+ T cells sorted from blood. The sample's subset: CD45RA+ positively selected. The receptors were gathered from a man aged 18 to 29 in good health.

CDR3: CASSLVISTDTQYF. The CDR3 nucleotides read TGTGCCAGCAGCTTAGTAATCAGCACAGATACGCAGTATTTT. The chain uses TRBV7-9 and TRBJ2-3; D remains unclear. Germline lookup yields CDR1 SEHNR and CDR2 FQNEAQ (reference sequence). The CDR3 covers 14 residues. V was clipped by 1 base and J by 0 bases, with 5 bases between them.

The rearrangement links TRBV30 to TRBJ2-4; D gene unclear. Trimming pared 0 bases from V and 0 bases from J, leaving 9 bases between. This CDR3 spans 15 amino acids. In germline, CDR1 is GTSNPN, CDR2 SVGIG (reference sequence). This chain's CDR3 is CAWSVPAIAKNIQYF. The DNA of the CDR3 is TGTGCCTGGAGTGTACCCGCAATAGCCAAAAACATTCAGTACTTC.

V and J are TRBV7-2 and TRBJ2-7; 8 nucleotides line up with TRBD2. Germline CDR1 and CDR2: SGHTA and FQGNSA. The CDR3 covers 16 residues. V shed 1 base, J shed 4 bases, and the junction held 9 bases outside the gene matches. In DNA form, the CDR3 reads TGTGCCAGCAGCTTAGAGAGAGCGGGGGTTTCTTACGAGCAGTACTTC. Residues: CASSLERAGVSYEQYF.

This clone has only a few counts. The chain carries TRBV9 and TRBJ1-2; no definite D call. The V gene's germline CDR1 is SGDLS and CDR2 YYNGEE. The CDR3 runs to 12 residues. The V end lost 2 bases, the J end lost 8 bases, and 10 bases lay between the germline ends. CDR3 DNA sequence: TGTGCCAGCAGCGTCCTCACCTCCGGCTACACCTTC. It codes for CASSVLTSGYTF. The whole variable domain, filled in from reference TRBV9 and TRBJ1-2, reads DSGVTQTPKHLITATGQRVTLRCSPRSGDLSVYWYQQSLDQGLQFLIQYYNGEERAKGNILERFSAQQFPDLHSELNLSSLELGDSALYFCASSVLTSGYTFGSGTRLTVV.

The CDR3 DNA reads TGTGCCACCAGCAGAGGGGGGACAGGGCCCACTGAAGCTTTCTTT. This gives the protein CATSRGGTGPTEAFF. V gene TRBV15 combines with J gene TRBJ1-1, with TRBD1 matching 9 bases. This CDR3 has 15 amino acids. V dropped 1 base and J dropped 4; count of bases not matched to a gene: 4. CDR1 is LNHNV, CDR2 YYDKDF, per germline (reference sequence).

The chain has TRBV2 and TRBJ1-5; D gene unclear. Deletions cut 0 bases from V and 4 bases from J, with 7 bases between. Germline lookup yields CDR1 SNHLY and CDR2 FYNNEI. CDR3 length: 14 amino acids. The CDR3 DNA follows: TGTGCCAGCAGTGAAGCGAACGGGAATCAGCCCCAGCATTTT. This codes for CASSEANGNQPQHF.

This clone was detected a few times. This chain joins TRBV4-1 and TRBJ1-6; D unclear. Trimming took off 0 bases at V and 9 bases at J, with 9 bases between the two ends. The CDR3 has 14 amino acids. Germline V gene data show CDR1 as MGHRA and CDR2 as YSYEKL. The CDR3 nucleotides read TGCGCCAGCAGCCAAGAGGACGGTGTTTCACCCCTCCACTTT. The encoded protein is CASSQEDGVSPLHF.

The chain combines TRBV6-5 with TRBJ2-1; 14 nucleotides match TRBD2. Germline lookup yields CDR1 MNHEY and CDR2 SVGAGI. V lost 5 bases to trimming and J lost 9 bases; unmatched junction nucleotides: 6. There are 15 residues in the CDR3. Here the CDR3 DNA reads TGTGCCAGCAGTAATGCCGGGACTAGCGGGGGTGAGCAGTTCTTC. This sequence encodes CASSNAGTSGGEQFF.

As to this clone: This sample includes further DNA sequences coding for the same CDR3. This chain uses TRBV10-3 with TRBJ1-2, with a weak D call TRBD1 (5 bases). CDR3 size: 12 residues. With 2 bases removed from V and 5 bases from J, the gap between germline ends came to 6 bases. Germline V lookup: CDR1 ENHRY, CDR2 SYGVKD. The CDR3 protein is CAISEDSYGYTF. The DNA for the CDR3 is TGTGCCATCAGTGAGGACAGTTATGGCTACACCTTC.

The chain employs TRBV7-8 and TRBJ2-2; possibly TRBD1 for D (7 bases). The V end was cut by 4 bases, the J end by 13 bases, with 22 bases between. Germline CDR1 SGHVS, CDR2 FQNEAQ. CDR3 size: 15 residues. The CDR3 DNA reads TGTGCCAGCAGCTCCCAGCAGGGGGGACCTTCGGGGCTGTTTTTT. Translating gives CASSSQQGGPSGLFF.

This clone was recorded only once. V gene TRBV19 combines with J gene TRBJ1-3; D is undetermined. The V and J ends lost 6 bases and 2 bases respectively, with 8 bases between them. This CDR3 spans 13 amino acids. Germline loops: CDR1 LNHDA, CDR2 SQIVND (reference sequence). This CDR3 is CASRVAAGNTIYF. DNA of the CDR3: TGTGCCAGTAGGGTGGCGGCTGGAAACACCATATATTTT.

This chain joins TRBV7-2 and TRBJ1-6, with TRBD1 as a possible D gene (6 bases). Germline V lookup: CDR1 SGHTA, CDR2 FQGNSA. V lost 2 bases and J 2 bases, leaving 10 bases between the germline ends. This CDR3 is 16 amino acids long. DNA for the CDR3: TGTGCCAGCAGCTTAAGGGGGAAGACCTATAATTCACCCCTCCACTTT. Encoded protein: CASSLRGKTYNSPLHF.

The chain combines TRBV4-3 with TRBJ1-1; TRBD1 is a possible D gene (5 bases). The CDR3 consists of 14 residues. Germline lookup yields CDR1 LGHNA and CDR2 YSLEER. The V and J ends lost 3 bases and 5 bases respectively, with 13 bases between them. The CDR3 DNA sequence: TGCGCCAGCAGCCAGGGATTGGGGGGGACTGAAGCTTTCTTT. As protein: CASSQGLGGTEAFF.

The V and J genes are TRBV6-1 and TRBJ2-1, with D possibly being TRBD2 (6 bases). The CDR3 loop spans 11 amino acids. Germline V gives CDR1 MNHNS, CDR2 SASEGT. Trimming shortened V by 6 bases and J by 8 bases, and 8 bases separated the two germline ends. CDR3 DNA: TGTGCCAGCAGGGAGGGCGATGAGCAGTTCTTC. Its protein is CASREGDEQFF.

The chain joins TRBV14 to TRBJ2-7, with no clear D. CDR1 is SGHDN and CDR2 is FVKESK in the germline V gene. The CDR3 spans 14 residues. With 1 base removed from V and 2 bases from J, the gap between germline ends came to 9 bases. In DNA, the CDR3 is TGTGCCAGCAGCCAAGGTAGGATAACCTACGAGCAGTACTTC. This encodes CASSQGRITYEQYF.

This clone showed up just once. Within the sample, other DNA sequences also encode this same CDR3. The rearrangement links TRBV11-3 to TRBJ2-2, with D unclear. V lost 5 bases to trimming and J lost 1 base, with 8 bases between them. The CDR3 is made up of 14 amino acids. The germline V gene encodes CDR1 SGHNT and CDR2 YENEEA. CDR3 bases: TGTGCCAGCAGCAGCCGGCAGAACACCGGGGAGCTGTTTTTT. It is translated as CASSSRQNTGELFF.

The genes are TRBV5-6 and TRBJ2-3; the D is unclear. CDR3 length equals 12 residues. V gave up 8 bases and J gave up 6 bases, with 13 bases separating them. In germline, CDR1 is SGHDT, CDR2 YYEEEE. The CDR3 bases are TGTGCCAGTAAGGCTAGTGAGGATACGCAGTATTTT. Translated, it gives CASKASEDTQYF.

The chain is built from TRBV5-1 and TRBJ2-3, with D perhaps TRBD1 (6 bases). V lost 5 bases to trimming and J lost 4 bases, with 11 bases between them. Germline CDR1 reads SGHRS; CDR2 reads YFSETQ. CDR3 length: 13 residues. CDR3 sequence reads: CASRVQGSDTQYF. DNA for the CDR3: TGCGCCAGCAGGGTGCAGGGGTCAGATACGCAGTATTTT.

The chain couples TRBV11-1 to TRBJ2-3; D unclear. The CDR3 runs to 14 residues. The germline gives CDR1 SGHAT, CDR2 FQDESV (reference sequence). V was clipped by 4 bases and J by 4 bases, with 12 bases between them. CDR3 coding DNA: TGTGCCAGCAGCTGGGCGTATTTGGCAGATACGCAGTATTTT. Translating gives CASSWAYLADTQYF.

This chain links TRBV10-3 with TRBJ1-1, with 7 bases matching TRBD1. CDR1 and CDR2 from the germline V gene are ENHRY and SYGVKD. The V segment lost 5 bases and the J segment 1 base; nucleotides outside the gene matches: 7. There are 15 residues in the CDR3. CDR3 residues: CAISTSGQPNTEAFF. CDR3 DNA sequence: TGTGCCATCAGTACCTCGGGACAGCCGAACACTGAAGCTTTCTTT.

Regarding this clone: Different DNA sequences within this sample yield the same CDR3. The CDR3 loop is CASSHDSYEQYF. DNA of the CDR3: TGCGCCAGCAGCCACGACAGCTACGAGCAGTACTTC. The chain joins TRBV5-1 to TRBJ2-7, with D maybe TRBD1 (5 bases). The CDR3 consists of 12 residues. Trimming cost V 4 bases and J 3 bases, with 8 bases left between them. The germline CDR1 and CDR2 sequences are SGHRS and YFSETQ.

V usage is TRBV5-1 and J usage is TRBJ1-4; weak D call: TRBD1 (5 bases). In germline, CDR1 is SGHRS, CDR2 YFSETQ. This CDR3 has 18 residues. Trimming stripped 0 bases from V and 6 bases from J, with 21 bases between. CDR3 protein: CASSLVGGNPLDYEKLFF. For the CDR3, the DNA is TGCGCCAGCAGCTTGGTCGGGGGAAATCCGCTCGATTATGAAAAACTGTTTTTT.

CDR3 sequence: CASSPWRGDTGELFF. CDR3 bases: TGTGCCAGCAGCCCTTGGCGGGGGGACACCGGGGAGCTGTTTTTT. The chain combines TRBV11-2 with TRBJ2-2; 8 nucleotides align to TRBD2. Germline V gene lookup returns CDR1 SGHAT and CDR2 FQNNGV. This CDR3 is 15 amino acids long. V shed 5 bases, J shed 3 bases, and the junction held 5 bases outside the gene matches.

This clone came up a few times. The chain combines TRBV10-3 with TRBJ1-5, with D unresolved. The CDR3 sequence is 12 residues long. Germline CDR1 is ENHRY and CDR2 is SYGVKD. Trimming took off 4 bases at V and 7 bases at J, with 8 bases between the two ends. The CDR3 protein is CAISASGQPQHF. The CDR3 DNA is TGTGCCATCAGTGCTTCTGGACAGCCCCAGCATTTT.

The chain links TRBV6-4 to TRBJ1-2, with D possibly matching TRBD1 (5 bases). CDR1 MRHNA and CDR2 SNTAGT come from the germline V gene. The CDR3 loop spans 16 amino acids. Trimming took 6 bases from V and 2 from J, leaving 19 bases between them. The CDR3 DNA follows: TGTGCCAGCAGCCCGGGACCGATCCTGGGAAACTATGGCTACACCTTC. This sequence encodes CASSPGPILGNYGYTF.

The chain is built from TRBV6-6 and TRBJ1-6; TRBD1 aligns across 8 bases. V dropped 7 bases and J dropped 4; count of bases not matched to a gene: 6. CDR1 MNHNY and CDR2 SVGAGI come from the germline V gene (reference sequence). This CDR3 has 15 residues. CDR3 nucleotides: TGTGCCAGCACTGCGGGGACAGGATATAATTCACCCCTCCACTTT. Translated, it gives CASTAGTGYNSPLHF.

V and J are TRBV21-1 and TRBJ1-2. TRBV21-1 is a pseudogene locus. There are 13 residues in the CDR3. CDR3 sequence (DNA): TGTGCCAGCAGCAAGGTGTGGGAGGGCCGCTACACCTTC. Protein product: CASSKVWEGRYTF.